This entry concerns a single TCR beta chain. Its antigen remains undetermined. No base-level quality is on record; no much larger clone is a single base apart. The donors were healthy, HIV-negative adults with no recently reported acute infections or vaccinations. Every donor was a Caucasian adult residing in Nashville, Tennessee, USA. Magnetic negative selection was used to enrich CD4+ T cells, after which naive cells were positively selected on CD45RA and the negative fraction became the memory subset. Blood was collected by leukapheresis, and PBMCs were isolated by Ficoll-Histopaque density gradient centrifugation and then cryopreserved in liquid nitrogen vapor phase. Analytical flow cytometry was used to check the purity and quantity of every magnetically sorted T cell population. From each sorted fraction, genomic DNA was isolated and quantified by UV absorbance on a Nanodrop 2000c. The data stem from a study of shared clonotypes between healthy human individuals (dated by TCRdb to the early 2020s). Concerning the study at large: The cohort included a few men and a couple of women between 18 and 49 years of age. Per donor, three plates each were used for CD4 naive and CD4 memory, two for CD8 naive, and one for CD8 memory. Per donor, leukapheresis produced somewhere between about 0.94 and 9.5 billion PBMCs. Different laboratories and diverse techniques were used to prepare libraries and sequence TCR repertoires, to increase sequencing depth and limit assay-specific biases. The study deeply sequenced blood TCR repertoires of five healthy adults to estimate repertoire size and the extent of clonotype sharing between individuals.

The investigation overall reported the following: Incomplete sequencing was indicated by rarefaction of sorted-subset datasets, despite the large sequencing depth. Pairwise subsampling indicated that sequencing depth was expected to affect the degree of clonotype sharing among donors. Larger estimated clonotype richness was generally found for naive subsets than for memory subsets. Higher generation probabilities were observed for clonotypes shared by all four sorted-subset donors than for non-shared clonotypes. When several donors were compared, the shared fraction of clonotypes was about 5% for naive CD4, around 3.6% for naive CD8, 2.3% for memory CD4, and around 0.4% for memory CD8. Sampling was restricted to blood, and TCR repertoires in tissue are likely to differ from TCR repertoires in blood. The genetic and exposure-history diversity represented was limited by the small number of donors.

Using the deep immunoSEQ assay, TCR CDR3 regions were amplified from genomic DNA by multiplex PCR. Extracted genomic DNA from each cell subset was spread evenly across all wells of several immunoSEQ 96-well plates, with each plate serving as a replicate. Each replicate PCR for sorted subsets received around 200 ng genomic DNA, equal to 30,000 or so T cell genomes. Purified libraries were measured with a Qubit 3.0 fluorometer, size-checked on a Bioanalyzer 2100, and measured again with the KAPA Library Quantification kit. Each immunoSEQ 96-well plate was sequenced on its own single-read 150-cycle Illumina NextSeq 550 flow cell. The study's own analysis went as follows. Because only junctional sequences without quality scores were contained in the immunoSEQ output, filtering matching that applied to full-length reads could not be performed. Sequences were annotated with PyIR, a Python wrapper for IgBLAST v1.9, and V/J genes and CDR3 were assigned using IMGT germline references. Any read was removed if the V/J assignment was weak (E-value above 1e-6), the CDR3 was missing, or the read contained stop codons, out-of-frame junctions, or ambiguous translated residues. V3J clonotypes were defined by identical inferred V gene, J gene, and CDR3 amino acid sequence. The percentage overlap between two repertoires was calculated by dividing the number of shared unique clonotypes by the size of the smaller repertoire. RTK rarefaction, the Chao1 estimator, and Recon v2.1 estimates of unobserved clonotypes were used to assess repertoire richness. Generation probabilities for all TCRbeta clonotypes obtained by the gDNA method from four donors were computed using OLGA. TCRdb carries this immuneACCESS record with in-frame sequences only. Its versions omit some clonotypes, under half of them owing to an unresolved V gene in the studies checked, with the rest unexplained. The D gene and trimming were derived from the DNA, and the V and J assignments and clone size from that table. Recorded for this sample are roughly 2,300,000 clones; less than 95% of them occurred a single time. In total, the top ten clones hold around 0.35% of the sample.

Reading from cysteine to phenylalanine, the CDR3 counts 13 amino acids. CDR3 DNA is the only sequence kept; it has 39 bases, read in frame from the first base. The V and J ends are trimmed by 4 bases and 7 bases, leaving 11 bases between them. Looking up the germline V gene yields CDR1 SGHRS and CDR2 YFSETQ. Recombination linked TRBV5-1 to TRBJ2-2; a tentative D match to TRBD1 spans 6 bases. The sequencing input was naive CD4+ T cells from PBMCs. The cell subset or site label, as the study defines it: CD45RA+ positively selected. This receptor was taken from a man aged 18-30 years in good health. Some clones in this sample may be carry-over from other donors' samples. CDR3 region: CASSTEGGGELFF. The DNA sequence is given as TGCGCCAGCAGCACTGAAGGGGGCGGGGAGCTGTTTTTT.